Below are 2 T cell receptor beta chains sequenced from a single sample in a study of OX40 agonist ivuxolimab in advanced cancers. The protocol was immunoSEQ multiplex PCR, while the TCRdb copy is restricted to in-frame clones and leaves out a portion. Of 100,000 or so clones in the sample, approximately 94% were seen once. This specimen was CD4+ or CD8+ T cells sorted from blood, taken in a trial of the OX40 agonist ivuxolimab. The source of these receptors is an adult with an advanced solid tumor such as melanoma, head and neck, liver or kidney cancer.

This sequence joins TRBV19 and TRBJ1-2; 7 bases match TRBD1. Germline CDR1 and CDR2: LNHDA and SQIVND (reference sequence). After removal of 4 bases from V and 0 bases from J, the junction contained 8 bases not matched to a gene. This CDR3 is 16 amino acids long. The CDR3 bases are TGTGCCAGTAGTAACCGACAGGGCGAAGCTAACTATGGCTACACCTTC. Protein: CASSNRQGEANYGYTF.

The J gene is TRBJ2-1, the V gene TRBV15; TRBD2 aligns across 11 bases. The V and J ends lost 0 bases and 8 bases, in that order; junction bases with no gene match: 21. Germline CDR1 LNHNV, CDR2 YYDKDF (reference sequence). The CDR3 is 21 amino acids. The DNA of the CDR3 is TGTGCCACCAGCAGAGAGGATTGGACTAGCGGGTTCTCTGGTAAAGCTGATGAGCAGTTCTTC. Protein product: CATSREDWTSGFSGKADEQFF.